Here is one TCR beta chain with its context. Antigen specificity is unknown. The table came from immunoSEQ multiplex PCR; TCRdb's copy has only in-frame clones and leaves some out. The table includes 20,000 or so clones, 70% to 90% detected once. The sample belongs to a study of OX40 agonist ivuxolimab in advanced cancers. The wider study: The eligibility criteria allowed prior anti-PD-1, anti-PD-L1 or anti-CTLA-4 therapy, and 40% had some.

Study-wide findings and caveats: Among the lowest peripheral clonal expansion occurred in 0.1-3.0 mg/kg partial responders. At doses 0.1 to 3.0 mg/kg, CD4+ and CD8+ clones expanded.

The source of this sequence is an adult with an advanced solid tumor such as melanoma, head and neck, liver or kidney cancer. The starting material was CD4+ or CD8+ T cells sorted from blood, obtained in a trial of the OX40 agonist ivuxolimab.

CDR3 nucleotide sequence: TGTGCCACCAGCGAGGCGGGGGGGCGGACCTACGAGCAGTACTTC. The encoded protein is CATSEAGGRTYEQYF. The chain recombines TRBV15 with TRBJ2-7, with 9 bases matching TRBD2. In germline, CDR1 is LNHNV, CDR2 YYDKDF (reference sequence). The junction had 7 bases not matched to a gene; V was cut back by 5 bases and J by 2 bases. The CDR3 is made up of 15 amino acids. Using reference TRBV15 and TRBJ2-7 for the parts outside the CDR3, the full variable domain is DAMVIQNPRYQVTQFGKPVTLSCSQTLNHNVMYWYQQKSSQAPKLLFHYYDKDFNNEADTPDNFQSRRPNTSFCFLDIRSPGLGDTAMYLCATSEAGGRTYEQYFGPGTRLTVT.